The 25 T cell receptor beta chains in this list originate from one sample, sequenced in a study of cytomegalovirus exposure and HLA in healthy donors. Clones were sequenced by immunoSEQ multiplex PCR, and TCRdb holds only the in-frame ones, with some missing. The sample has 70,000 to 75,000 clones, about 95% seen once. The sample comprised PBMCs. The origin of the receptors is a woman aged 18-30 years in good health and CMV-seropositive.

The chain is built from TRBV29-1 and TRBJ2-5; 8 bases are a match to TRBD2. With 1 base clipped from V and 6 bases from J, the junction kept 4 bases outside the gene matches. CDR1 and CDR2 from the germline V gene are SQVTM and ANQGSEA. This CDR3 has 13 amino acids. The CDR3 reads CSVEAGGEQTQYF. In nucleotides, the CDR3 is TGCAGCGTTGAAGCGGGGGGGGAGCAGACCCAGTACTTC.

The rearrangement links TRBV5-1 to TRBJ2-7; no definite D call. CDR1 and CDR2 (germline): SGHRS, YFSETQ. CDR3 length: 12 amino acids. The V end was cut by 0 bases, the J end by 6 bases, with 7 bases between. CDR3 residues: CASSLAGTEQYF. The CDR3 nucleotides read TGCGCCAGCAGCTTGGCAGGTACCGAGCAGTACTTC.

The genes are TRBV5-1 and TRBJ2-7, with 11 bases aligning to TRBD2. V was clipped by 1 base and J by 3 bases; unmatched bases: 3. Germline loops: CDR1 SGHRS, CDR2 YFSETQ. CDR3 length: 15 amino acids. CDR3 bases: TGCGCCAGCAGCTTGCGGACTAGCGGGCACTACGAGCAGTACTTC. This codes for CASSLRTSGHYEQYF.

The CDR3 here is CSATKQRTGRASYEQYF. In nucleotides, the CDR3 is TGCAGCGCCACTAAACAACGTACAGGGAGAGCCTCCTACGAGCAGTACTTC. This rearrangement joins TRBV29-1 to TRBJ2-7; maybe TRBD1 (6 bases). CDR1 is SQVTM and CDR2 is ANQGSEA in the germline V gene. The CDR3 sequence is 17 residues long. V dropped 7 bases and J dropped 0 bases, with 25 bases sitting between them.

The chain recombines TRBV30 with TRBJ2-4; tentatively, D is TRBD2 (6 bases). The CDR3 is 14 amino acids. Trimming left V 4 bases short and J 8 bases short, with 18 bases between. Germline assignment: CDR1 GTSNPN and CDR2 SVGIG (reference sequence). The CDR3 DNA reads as TGTGCCTGGACTCCCCAGGGCAGGAGGGACATTCAGTACTTC. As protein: CAWTPQGRRDIQYF.

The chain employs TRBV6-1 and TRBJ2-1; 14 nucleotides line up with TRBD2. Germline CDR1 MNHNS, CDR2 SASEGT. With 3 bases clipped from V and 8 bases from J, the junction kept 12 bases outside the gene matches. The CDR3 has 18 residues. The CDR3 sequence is CASSDAGTSGSLSHEQFF. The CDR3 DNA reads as TGTGCCAGCAGTGATGCCGGGACTAGCGGGAGTCTTTCGCATGAGCAGTTCTTC.

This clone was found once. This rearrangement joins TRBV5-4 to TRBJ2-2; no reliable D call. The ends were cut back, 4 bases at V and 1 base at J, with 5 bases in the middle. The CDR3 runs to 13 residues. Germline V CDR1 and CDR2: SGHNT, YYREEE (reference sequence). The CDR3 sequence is CASSIENTGELFF. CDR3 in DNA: TGTGCCAGCAGCATAGAGAACACCGGGGAGCTGTTTTTT.

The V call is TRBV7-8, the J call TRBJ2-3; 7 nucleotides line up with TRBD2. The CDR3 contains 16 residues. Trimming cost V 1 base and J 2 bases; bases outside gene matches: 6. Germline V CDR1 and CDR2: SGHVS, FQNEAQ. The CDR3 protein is CASSLGGGSPTDTQYF. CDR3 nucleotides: TGTGCCAGCAGCTTAGGGGGCGGGAGCCCCACAGATACGCAGTATTTT.

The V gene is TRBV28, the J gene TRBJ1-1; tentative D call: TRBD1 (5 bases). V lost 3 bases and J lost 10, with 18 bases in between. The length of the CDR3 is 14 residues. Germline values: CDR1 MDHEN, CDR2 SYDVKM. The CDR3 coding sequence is TGTGCCAGCAGTTTCGCTTCGGGGGGAAATGGAGCTTTCTTT. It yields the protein CASSFASGGNGAFF.

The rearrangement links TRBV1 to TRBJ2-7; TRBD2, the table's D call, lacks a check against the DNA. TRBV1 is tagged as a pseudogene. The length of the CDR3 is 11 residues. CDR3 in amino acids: CTSSQGTSGLV. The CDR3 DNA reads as TGCACCAGCAGCCAGGGGACTAGCGGACTCGTC.

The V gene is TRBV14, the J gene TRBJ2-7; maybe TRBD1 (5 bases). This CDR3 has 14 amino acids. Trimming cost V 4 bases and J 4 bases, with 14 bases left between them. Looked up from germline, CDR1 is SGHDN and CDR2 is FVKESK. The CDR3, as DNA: TGTGCCAGCAGCCTTCTAGGGGCAGTTTACGAGCAGTACTTC. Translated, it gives CASSLLGAVYEQYF. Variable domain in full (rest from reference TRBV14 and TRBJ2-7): EAGVTQFPSHSVIEKGQTVTLRCDPISGHDNLYWYRRVMGKEIKFLLHFVKESKQDESGMPNNRFLAERTGGTYSTLKVQPAELEDSGVYFCASSLLGAVYEQYFGPGTRLTVT.

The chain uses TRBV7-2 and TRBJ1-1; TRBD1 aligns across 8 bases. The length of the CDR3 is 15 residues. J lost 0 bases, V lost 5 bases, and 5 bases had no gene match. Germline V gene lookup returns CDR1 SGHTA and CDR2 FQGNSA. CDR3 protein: CASSTRQGMNTEAFF. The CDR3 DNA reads TGTGCCAGCAGCACGCGACAGGGGATGAACACTGAAGCTTTCTTT.

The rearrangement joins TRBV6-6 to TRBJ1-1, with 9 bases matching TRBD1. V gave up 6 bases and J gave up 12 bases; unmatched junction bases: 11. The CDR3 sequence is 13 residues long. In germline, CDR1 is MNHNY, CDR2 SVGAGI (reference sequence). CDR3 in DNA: TGTGCCAGCAGCCCTGGACAGGGGTGGAAAACTTTCTTT. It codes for CASSPGQGWKTFF.

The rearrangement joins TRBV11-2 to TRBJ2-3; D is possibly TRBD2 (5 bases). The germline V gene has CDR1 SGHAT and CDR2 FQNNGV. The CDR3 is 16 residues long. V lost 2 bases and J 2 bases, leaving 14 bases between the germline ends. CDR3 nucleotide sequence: TGTGCCAGCAGCTTACCCAGCCGGGGATCCACAGATACGCAGTATTTT. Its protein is CASSLPSRGSTDTQYF.

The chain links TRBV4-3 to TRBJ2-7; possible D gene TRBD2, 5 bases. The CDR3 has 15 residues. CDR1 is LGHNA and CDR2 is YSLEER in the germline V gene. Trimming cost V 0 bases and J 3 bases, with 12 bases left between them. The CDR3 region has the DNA TGCGCCAGCAGCCAAGATAAACGGGGAATCTACGAGCAGTACTTC. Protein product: CASSQDKRGIYEQYF.

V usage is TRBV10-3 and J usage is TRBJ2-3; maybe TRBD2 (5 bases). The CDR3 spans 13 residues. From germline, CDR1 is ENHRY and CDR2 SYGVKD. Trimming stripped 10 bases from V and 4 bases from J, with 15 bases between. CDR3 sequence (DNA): TGTGCCACCCGGGTCGGGGATGCAGATACGCAGTATTTT. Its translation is CATRVGDADTQYF.

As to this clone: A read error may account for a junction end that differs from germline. The CDR3 nucleotides read TGTGCTAGCAGCTTAGGAGGGGACAGGTACGAGCAGTACTTC. This sequence encodes CASSLGGDRYEQYF. V is TRBV7-7 and J is TRBJ2-7; 8 nucleotides align to TRBD1. Germline V gives CDR1 SSHAT, CDR2 FNYEAQ (reference sequence). This CDR3 has 14 residues.

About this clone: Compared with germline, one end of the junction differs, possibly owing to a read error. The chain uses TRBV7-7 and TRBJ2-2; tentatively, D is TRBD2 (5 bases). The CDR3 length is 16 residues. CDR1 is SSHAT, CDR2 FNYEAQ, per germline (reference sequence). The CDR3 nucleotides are TGTGCTAGCAGCTTAGGGCAGGTTGGGAGCACCGGGGAGCTGTTTTTT. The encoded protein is CASSLGQVGSTGELFF.

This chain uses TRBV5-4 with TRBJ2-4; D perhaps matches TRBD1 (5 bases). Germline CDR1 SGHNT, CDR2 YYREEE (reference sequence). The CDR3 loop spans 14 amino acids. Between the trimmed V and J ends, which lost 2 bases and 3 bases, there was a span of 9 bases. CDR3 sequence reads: CASSLQQVKNIQYF. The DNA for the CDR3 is TGTGCCAGCAGCTTACAACAGGTCAAAAACATTCAGTACTTC.

CDR3 loop: CASSVAGGGDIQYF. In DNA form, the CDR3 reads TGTGCCAGCAGCGTAGCGGGAGGGGGGGACATTCAGTACTTC. The genes are TRBV9 and TRBJ2-4, with TRBD2 identical over 8 bases. V shed 0 bases and J 8 bases; nucleotides not matched to a gene: 4. Germline values: CDR1 SGDLS, CDR2 YYNGEE. The CDR3 is 14 residues long.

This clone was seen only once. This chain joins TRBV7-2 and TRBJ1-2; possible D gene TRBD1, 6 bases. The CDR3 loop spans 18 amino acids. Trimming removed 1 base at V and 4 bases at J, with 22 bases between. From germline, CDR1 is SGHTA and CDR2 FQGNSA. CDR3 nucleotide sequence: TGTGCCAGCAGCTTAGAATCCCGAGGGGGGGCGCGCGTCTATGGCTACACCTTC. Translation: CASSLESRGGARVYGYTF.

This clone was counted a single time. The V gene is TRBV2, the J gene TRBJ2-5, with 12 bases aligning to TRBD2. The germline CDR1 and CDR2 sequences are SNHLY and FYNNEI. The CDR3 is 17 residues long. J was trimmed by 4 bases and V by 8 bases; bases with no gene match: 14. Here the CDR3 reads CASPGGRLAGGPETQYF. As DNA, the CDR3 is TGTGCCAGCCCCGGCGGGAGGCTAGCGGGGGGGCCAGAGACCCAGTACTTC.

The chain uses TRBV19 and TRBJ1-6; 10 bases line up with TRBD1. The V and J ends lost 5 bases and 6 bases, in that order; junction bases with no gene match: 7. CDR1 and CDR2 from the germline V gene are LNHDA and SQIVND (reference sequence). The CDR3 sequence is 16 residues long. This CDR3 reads CASSPGTGVSNSPLHF. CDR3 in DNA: TGTGCCAGTAGTCCGGGGACAGGGGTTTCTAATTCACCCCTCCACTTT.

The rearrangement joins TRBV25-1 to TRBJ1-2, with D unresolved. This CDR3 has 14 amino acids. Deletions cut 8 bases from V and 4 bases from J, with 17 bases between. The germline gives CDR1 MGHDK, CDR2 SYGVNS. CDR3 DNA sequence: TGTGCCAGCCATGGGAGTGGCGCTAGCTATGGCTACACCTTC. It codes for CASHGSGASYGYTF.

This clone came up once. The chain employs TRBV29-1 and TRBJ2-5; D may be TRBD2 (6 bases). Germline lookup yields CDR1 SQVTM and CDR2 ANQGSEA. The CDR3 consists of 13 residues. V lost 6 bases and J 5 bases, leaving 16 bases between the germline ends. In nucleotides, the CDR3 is TGCAGCGTCACACCGGGAGTTGGGGAGACCCAGTACTTC. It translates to CSVTPGVGETQYF.